These T cell receptor beta chains were read from a single sample in a study of blood T cell repertoires in COVID-19. Data came from immunoSEQ multiplex PCR; TCRdb stores just in-frame clones and leaves some out. The data hold about 260,000 clones, with about 88% observed a single time. Source material: peripheral blood. The receptors were sampled from a man aged 18 to 29 with active or convalescent COVID-19. Each CDR3 is given with its conserved first and last residue. D genes are given only for firm matches. Clone size is stated in some rows and not others, as once, few, many or a class when expanded.

v_gene,d_gene,abundance,j_gene,CDR3nt,CDR3aa
TRBV7-2,TRBD1,NA,TRBJ2-7,TGTGCCAGCAGATTGACAGGGGCCTACGAGCAGTACTTC,CASRLTGAYEQYF
TRBV28,NA,NA,TRBJ2-2,TGTGCCAGCAGCGGATACCAGGAGAACACCGGGGAGCTGTTTTTT,CASSGYQENTGELFF
TRBV29-1,TRBD1,NA,TRBJ1-2,TGCAGCGTCACCGGGACAGGGGTTGGCTACACCTTC,CSVTGTGVGYTF
TRBV29-1,NA,NA,TRBJ2-1,TGCAGCGTTGAATCGTCCAGCTACAATGAGCAGTTCTTC,CSVESSSYNEQFF
TRBV19,NA,once,TRBJ1-4,TGTGCCAGTCAAAGGCCGGGGAAGGATGAAAAACTGTTTTTT,CASQRPGKDEKLFF
TRBV6-2/TRBV6-3,TRBD2,once,TRBJ2-5,TGTGCCAGCAGTTACTCCACGGGGGGTAGCGGTCCCCAAGAGACCCAGTACTTC,CASSYSTGGSGPQETQYF
TRBV10-3,TRBD1,NA,TRBJ1-5,TGTGCCATCAGTGAGACGGACAGGAGGAATCAGCCCCAGCATTTT,CAISETDRRNQPQHF
TRBV10-3,NA,NA,TRBJ1-2,TGTGCCATCAGTGATGGTCTGTATCCTCGGTATGGCTACACCTTC,CAISDGLYPRYGYTF
TRBV5-4,TRBD1,NA,TRBJ2-7,TGTGCCTGTCGTCAGGGGGCCCTAGACGAGCAGTACTTC,CACRQGALDEQYF
TRBV9,TRBD2,NA,TRBJ2-1,TGTGCCAGCAGCGTAGATCCAGCGGGGGGAAATGAGCAGTTCTTC,CASSVDPAGGNEQFF
TRBV7-3,TRBD2,NA,TRBJ2-2,TGTGCCAGCAGCCCAGGACTAGCGGGAGGCACCGGGGAGCTGTTTTTT,CASSPGLAGGTGELFF
TRBV10-3,NA,NA,TRBJ1-2,TGTGCCATCAACCCCGACCAGGGCTATGGCTACACCTTC,CAINPDQGYGYTF
TRBV7-2,NA,once,TRBJ1-1,TGTGCCAGCAGCTCCTGGTCAGCGAGGTCTGAAGCTTTCTTT,CASSSWSARSEAFF
TRBV2,TRBD2,NA,TRBJ2-3,TGTGCCAGCAGTCCCGGACTAGCGGGGGCCACAGATACGCAGTATTTT,CASSPGLAGATDTQYF
TRBV15,NA,NA,TRBJ1-5,TGTGCCACCGCGACAGATAGCAATCAGCCCCAGCATTTT,CATATDSNQPQHF
TRBV11-2,NA,NA,TRBJ2-7,TGTGCCAGCAGCTTAGCACCGGGCGGGTACGAGCAGTACTTC,CASSLAPGGYEQYF
TRBV6-5,TRBD1,NA,TRBJ2-5,TGTGCCAGCCAGGGACAGGGCGAGACCCAGTACTTC,CASQGQGETQYF
TRBV9,NA,NA,TRBJ1-3,TGTGCCAGCAGCGTTTCTTTCTCTGGAAACACCATATATTTT,CASSVSFSGNTIYF
TRBV4-3,TRBD1,NA,TRBJ1-1,TGCGCCAGCAGCCAAGTACAGGGGCTTGAAGCTTTCTTT,CASSQVQGLEAFF
TRBV9,TRBD1,NA,TRBJ1-2,TGTGCCAGCAGCTTAGAGACAGGGAACTATGGCTACACCTTC,CASSLETGNYGYTF
TRBV18,TRBD2,NA,TRBJ2-5,TGTGCCAGCTCACCGCCCGGGGCGCGGGGGGAGACCCAGTACTTC,CASSPPGARGETQYF
TRBV6-5,NA,NA,TRBJ1-1,TGTGCCAGCTCAGGTCTGGGTGACACTGAAGCTTTCTTT,CASSGLGDTEAFF
TRBV18,TRBD2,NA,TRBJ2-3,TGTGCCAGCTCACCGTCGGCCGCGGGAGGAACAGATACGCAGTATTTT,CASSPSAAGGTDTQYF
TRBV9,NA,few,TRBJ1-3,TGTGCCAGCACAACAGACTCTGGAAACACCATATATTTT,CASTTDSGNTIYF
TRBV28,NA,NA,TRBJ1-4,TGTGCCAGCAGGGGGGCGGCGGGTGAAAAACTGTTTTTT,CASRGAAGEKLFF
TRBV14,NA,NA,TRBJ2-7,TGTGCCAGCAGCCAGTCCGGGACACTGCTTTTCGAGCAGTACTTC,CASSQSGTLLFEQYF
TRBV5-6,TRBD1,NA,TRBJ2-2,TGTGCCAGCAGCGACCCCCTGACAGGGGCCGGGGAGCTGTTTTTT,CASSDPLTGAGELFF
TRBV19,NA,NA,TRBJ1-1,TGTGCCAGTAGTAGGACAGTCAACACTGAAGCTTTCTTT,CASSRTVNTEAFF
TRBV7-9,NA,NA,TRBJ1-6,TGTGCCAGCAGCGCGGGTCGCGTAGGTTCACCCCTCCACTTT,CASSAGRVGSPLHF
TRBV28,NA,NA,TRBJ1-1,TGTGCCAGCAGTTTACCGGGGAGGGTGGAAACTGAAGCTTTCTTT,CASSLPGRVETEAFF
TRBV5-6,NA,NA,TRBJ1-1,TGTGCCAGCAGCTTGGTAGGGGCTCCTACTGAAGCTTTCTTT,CASSLVGAPTEAFF
TRBV24-1,TRBD1,NA,TRBJ2-1,TGTGCCACCAGTGACCCTGCGGGACAGGGCCTTCATGAGCAGTTCTTC,CATSDPAGQGLHEQFF
TRBV3-1/TRBV3-2,NA,NA,TRBJ2-7,TGTGCCAGCAGCCCGAGCTCCTACGAGCAGTACTTC,CASSPSSYEQYF
TRBV18,NA,NA,TRBJ2-2,TGTGCCAGCTCACCGGGGCACGCGAACACCGGGGAGCTGTTTTTT,CASSPGHANTGELFF
TRBV28,NA,NA,TRBJ1-5,TGTGCCAGCAGTTTTAACAATCAGCCCCAGCATTTT,CASSFNNQPQHF
TRBV6-4,TRBD2,NA,TRBJ2-2,TGTGCCAGCAGTCCCAGAGCGGGGGGGCCCACCGGGGAGCTGTTTTTT,CASSPRAGGPTGELFF
TRBV4-1,TRBD2,NA,TRBJ2-2,TGCGCCAGCAGCCAGCGGACTAGCGGGAGCTCAGGGAACACCGGGGAGCTGTTTTTT,CASSQRTSGSSGNTGELFF
TRBV7-3,NA,NA,TRBJ2-3,TGTGCCAGCAGTCAATTCAGCACAGATACGCAGTATTTT,CASSQFSTDTQYF
TRBV5-4,NA,NA,TRBJ1-1,TGTGCCAGCAGCTTCCAGGGGTTCGGAACTGAAGCTTTCTTT,CASSFQGFGTEAFF
TRBV11-3,NA,once,TRBJ2-2,TGTGCCAGCAGCTTAGGTCTAGCGATGAACACCGGGGAGCTGTTTTTT,CASSLGLAMNTGELFF